This entry is about one T cell receptor (beta chain). The sample is drawn from a study of blood T cell repertoires in COVID-19. Study-level information: The origin of the acute and convalescent COVID-19 samples was the United States, Italy and Spain. T cells, B-cell-depleted T cells, or PBMCs supplied cDNA or gDNA.

V was clipped by 5 bases and J by 1 base, with 5 bases between them. Looked up from germline, CDR1 is MDHEN and CDR2 is SYDVKM. The CDR3 is made up of 12 amino acids. As originally analysed: Amplification of reference gene primers provided the estimated nucleated cell counts. Here immunoSEQ multiplex PCR was the method, and the copy in TCRdb shows in-frame clones only, minus some. D and trimming were read from the DNA, whereas the V and J calls and clone size are those reported in that table. The data show about 380,000 clones, 85% seen once. Sequenced material: peripheral blood. The sequence came from a woman under 30 with acute or convalescent COVID-19. This chain connects TRBV28 to TRBJ1-1; TRBD1 is a possible D gene (5 bases). CDR3 protein: CASSDRNTEAFF. CDR3 nucleotides: TGTGCCAGCAGTGACAGGAACACTGAAGCTTTCTTT.